These 17 T cell receptor beta chains share one sample of origin, sequenced in a study of blood T cell repertoires in COVID-19. TCRdb keeps only in-frame clones here, not all; method: immunoSEQ multiplex PCR. This sample has about 300,000 clones; around 87% occur once, and the top ten carry about 1.4%. The sample was peripheral blood. The receptor source for this set is a woman in her thirties or forties who had recovered from COVID-19.

In regard to this clone: Compared with germline, one end of the junction differs, possibly owing to a read error. CDR3 in DNA: TGTGCCAGCAGCTTACGGGCAGGGGGCAGGCCGGAGAACTTC. Encoded protein: CASSLRAGGRPENF. The chain is built from TRBV7-9 and TRBJ2-7; 8 nucleotides line up with TRBD1. In germline, CDR1 is SEHNR, CDR2 FQNEAQ (reference sequence). The CDR3 spans 14 residues. Using reference TRBV7-9 and TRBJ2-7 for the parts outside the CDR3, the full variable domain is DTGVSQNPRHKITKRGQNVTFRCDPISEHNRLYWYRQTLGQGPEFLTYFQNEAQLEKSRLLSDRFSAERPKGSFSTLEIQRTEQGDSAMYLCASSLRAGGRPENFGPGTRLTVT.

This rearrangement joins TRBV6-6 to TRBJ1-1, with TRBD1 matching over 8 bases. Trimming cost V 7 bases and J 5 bases; bases outside gene matches: 9. The CDR3 runs to 14 residues. Germline assignment: CDR1 MNHNY and CDR2 SVGAGI (reference sequence). CDR3 sequence: CASTPQGAGTEAFF. In DNA form, the CDR3 reads TGTGCCAGCACCCCGCAGGGGGCGGGAACTGAAGCTTTCTTT.

This sequence joins TRBV7-8 and TRBJ2-7; no reliable D call. CDR3 length: 14 amino acids. Germline V gene data show CDR1 as SGHVS and CDR2 as FQNEAQ. V gave up 0 bases and J gave up 3 bases, with 9 bases separating them. The CDR3: CASSLAFGYYEQYF. As DNA, the CDR3 is TGTGCCAGCAGCTTAGCGTTCGGGTACTACGAGCAGTACTTC.

This rearrangement joins TRBV5-4 to TRBJ2-6; 9 bases are shared with TRBD1. The CDR3 is 16 residues long. From germline, CDR1 is SGHNT and CDR2 YYREEE (reference sequence). The V segment lost 5 bases and the J segment 0 bases; nucleotides outside the gene matches: 3. Written as DNA, the CDR3 is TGTGCCAGCAGACAGGGGGCCCGCTCTGGGGCCAACGTCCTGACTTTC. It translates to CASRQGARSGANVLTF.

The chain combines TRBV4-1 with TRBJ2-5; 9 bases agree with TRBD1. Per the germline V gene, CDR1 is MGHRA and CDR2 is YSYEKL. V lost 5 bases and J lost 5; bases outside the gene matches: 9. The CDR3 runs 15 residues. CDR3 in DNA: TGCGCCAGCAGCGCCCCCGGGACAGGGAGGGAGACCCAGTACTTC. Protein: CASSAPGTGRETQYF.

The chain links TRBV19 to TRBJ1-2, with TRBD1 matching 12 bases. The CDR3 covers 14 residues. Germline V CDR1 and CDR2: LNHDA, SQIVND (reference sequence). V shed 5 bases and J 4 bases; nucleotides not matched to a gene: 2. CDR3 sequence: CASSPGQGAYGYTF. DNA for the CDR3: TGTGCCAGTAGTCCGGGACAGGGGGCCTATGGCTACACCTTC.

This chain links TRBV5-1 with TRBJ2-3; possible D gene TRBD1, 6 bases. Germline CDR1 is SGHRS and CDR2 is YFSETQ. The ends were cut back, 4 bases at V and 7 bases at J, with 13 bases in the middle. The CDR3 is 13 residues long. The CDR3 loop is CASSAGTTHTQYF. Written as DNA, the CDR3 is TGCGCCAGCAGCGCCGGGACAACTCATACGCAGTATTTT.

The chain uses TRBV6-5 and TRBJ1-2, with 8 bases matching TRBD1. The CDR3 spans 14 residues. V lost 6 bases and J lost 6; bases outside the gene matches: 9. Germline lookup yields CDR1 MNHEY and CDR2 SVGAGI. CDR3 amino acids: CASSLGTGWHGYTF. The CDR3 DNA is TGTGCCAGCAGCCTGGGGACAGGTTGGCATGGCTACACCTTC.

This chain links TRBV7-2 with TRBJ2-3; the match to TRBD1 covers 10 bases. Germline assignment: CDR1 SGHTA and CDR2 FQGNSA. The CDR3 loop spans 13 amino acids. The J segment lost 6 bases and the V segment lost 8 bases, leaving 5 bases of the junction unmatched. The CDR3 DNA follows: TGTGCCAGCCGGACAGGGGGTGGGGATACGCAGTATTTT. Its translation is CASRTGGGDTQYF.

Only a few counts were recorded for this clone. The V and J genes are TRBV4-3 and TRBJ1-5; no firm D call. Germline CDR1 reads LGHNA; CDR2 reads YSLEER. V was pared by 1 base and J by 2 bases, with 6 bases between. This CDR3 region has 14 residues. In DNA, the CDR3 is TGCGCCAGCAGCCAAGCGTGGCGCAATCAGCCCCAGCATTTT. Amino acids: CASSQAWRNQPQHF.

V and J are TRBV15 and TRBJ2-7; no clear D. CDR3 size: 16 residues. Germline CDR1 is LNHNV and CDR2 is YYDKDF (reference sequence). V dropped 2 bases and J dropped 2 bases, with 16 bases sitting between them. As DNA, the CDR3 is TGTGCCACCAGCAGACACACCTTCAAGGAGACCTACGAGCAGTACTTC. Translated, it gives CATSRHTFKETYEQYF.

This rearrangement joins TRBV5-4 to TRBJ1-3; D is possibly TRBD1 (5 bases). Trimming left V 0 bases short and J 3 bases short, with 10 bases between. This CDR3 contains 15 residues. Germline CDR1 is SGHNT and CDR2 is YYREEE (reference sequence). CDR3 amino acids: CASSLAKQGGNTIYF. The CDR3 bases are TGTGCCAGCAGCTTGGCTAAGCAGGGTGGAAACACCATATATTTT.

The chain carries TRBV5-1 and TRBJ2-5; TRBD1 aligns across 7 bases. The CDR3 has 13 residues. CDR1 is SGHRS and CDR2 is YFSETQ in the germline V gene. With 5 bases clipped from V and 2 bases from J, the junction kept 3 bases outside the gene matches. The CDR3 here is CASRGQFQETQYF. In DNA, the CDR3 is TGCGCCAGCAGGGGACAGTTTCAAGAGACCCAGTACTTC.

J is TRBJ1-1 and V is TRBV11-2; maybe TRBD1 (5 bases). V lost 5 bases and J 10 bases, leaving 29 bases between the germline ends. The V gene's germline CDR1 is SGHAT and CDR2 FQNNGV. This CDR3 is built from 17 residues. This CDR3 reads CASSPRKWQGGSPVAFF. The CDR3 DNA sequence: TGTGCCAGCAGCCCTCGGAAATGGCAGGGTGGGTCCCCGGTAGCTTTCTTT.

This chain's CDR3 is CASSPSLHEQYF. Written as DNA, the CDR3 is TGTGCCAGCAGTCCTTCTCTACACGAGCAGTACTTC. The chain uses TRBV6-5 and TRBJ2-7; D remains unclear. Trimming shortened V by 5 bases and J by 5 bases, and 10 bases separated the two germline ends. Looked up from germline, CDR1 is MNHEY and CDR2 is SVGAGI. The CDR3 contains 12 residues.

The count of this clone is one. This chain joins TRBV4-2 and TRBJ1-2; D call uncertain. Germline V gives CDR1 LGHNA, CDR2 YNFKEQ. CDR3 length: 15 residues. The V and J ends lost 7 bases and 0 bases respectively, with 15 bases between them. The DNA for the CDR3 is TGTGCCAGCACCCGGCGACAAGAAGCTAACTATGGCTACACCTTC. Residues: CASTRRQEANYGYTF.

This chain joins TRBV6-5 and TRBJ2-1, with D possibly matching TRBD1 (5 bases). Trimming stripped 4 bases from V and 9 bases from J, with 16 bases between. CDR3 length: 14 residues. Germline CDR1 is MNHEY and CDR2 is SVGAGI. The CDR3 nucleotides read TGTGCCAGCAGTTCCGACCATGGGGCCGGTGAGCAGTTCTTC. This sequence encodes CASSSDHGAGEQFF.